This T cell receptor beta chain was found in a study of blood T cell repertoires in COVID-19. The CDR3 is 16 residues long. Germline CDR1 MNHEY, CDR2 SVGAGI. Trimming took 3 bases from V and 6 from J; bases not matched to a gene: 9. Libraries were prepared by immunoSEQ multiplex PCR; TCRdb keeps only in-frame clonotypes and omits some of them. The profile shows about 27,000 clones, roughly 70% of them singletons. This chain links TRBV6-5 with TRBJ1-5; 9 positions agree with TRBD1. Source material: peripheral blood. This receptor was obtained from a man aged 55 to 69 with active or convalescent COVID-19. As DNA, the CDR3 is TGTGCCAGCAGTTATCCAACGGGACAGGGCGGTCAGCCCCAGCATTTT. It yields the protein CASSYPTGQGGQPQHF.